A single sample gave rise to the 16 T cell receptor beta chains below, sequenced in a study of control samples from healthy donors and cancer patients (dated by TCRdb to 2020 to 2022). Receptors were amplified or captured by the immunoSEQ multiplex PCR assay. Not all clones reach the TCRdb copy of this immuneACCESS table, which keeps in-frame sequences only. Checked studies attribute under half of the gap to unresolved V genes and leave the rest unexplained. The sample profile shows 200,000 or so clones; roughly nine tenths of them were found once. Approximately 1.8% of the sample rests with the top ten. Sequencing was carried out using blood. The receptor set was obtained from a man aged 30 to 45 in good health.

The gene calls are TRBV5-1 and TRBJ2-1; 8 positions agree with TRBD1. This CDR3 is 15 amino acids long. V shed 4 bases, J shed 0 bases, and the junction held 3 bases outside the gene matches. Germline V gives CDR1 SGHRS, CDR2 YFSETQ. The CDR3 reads CASSPGQGSYNEQFF. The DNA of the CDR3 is TGCGCCAGCAGCCCCGGACAGGGCTCCTACAATGAGCAGTTCTTC. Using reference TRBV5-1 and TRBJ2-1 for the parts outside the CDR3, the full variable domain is KAGVTQTPRYLIKTRGQQVTLSCSPISGHRSVSWYQQTPGQGLQFLFEYFSETQRNKGNFPGRFSGRQFSNSRSEMNVSTLELGDSALYLCASSPGQGSYNEQFFGPGTRLTVL.

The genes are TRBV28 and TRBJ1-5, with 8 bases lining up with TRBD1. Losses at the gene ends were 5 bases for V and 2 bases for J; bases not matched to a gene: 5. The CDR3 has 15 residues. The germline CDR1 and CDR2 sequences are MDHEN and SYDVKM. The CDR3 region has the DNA TGTGCCAGCAGTCGACTGGGACAGGGCAATCAGCCCCAGCATTTT. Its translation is CASSRLGQGNQPQHF.

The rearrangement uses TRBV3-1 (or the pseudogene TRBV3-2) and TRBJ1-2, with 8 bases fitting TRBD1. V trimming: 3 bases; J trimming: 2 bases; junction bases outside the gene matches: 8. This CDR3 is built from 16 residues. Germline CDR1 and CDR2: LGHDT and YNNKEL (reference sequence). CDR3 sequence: CASSHSFGTGNYGYTF. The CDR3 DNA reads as TGTGCCAGCAGCCATTCATTCGGGACAGGCAACTATGGCTACACCTTC.

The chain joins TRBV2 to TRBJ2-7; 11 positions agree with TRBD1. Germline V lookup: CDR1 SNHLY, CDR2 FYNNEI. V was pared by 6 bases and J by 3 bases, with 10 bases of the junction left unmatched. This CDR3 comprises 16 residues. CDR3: CASSEMPGQGDYEQYF. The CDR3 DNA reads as TGTGCCAGCAGCGAAATGCCGGGACAGGGGGACTACGAGCAGTACTTC.

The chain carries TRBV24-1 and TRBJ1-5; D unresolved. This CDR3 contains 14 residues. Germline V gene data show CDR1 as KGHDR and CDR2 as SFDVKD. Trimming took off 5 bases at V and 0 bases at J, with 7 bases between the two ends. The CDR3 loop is CATSGVDSNQPQHF. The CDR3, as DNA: TGTGCCACCAGTGGAGTCGATAGCAATCAGCCCCAGCATTTT.

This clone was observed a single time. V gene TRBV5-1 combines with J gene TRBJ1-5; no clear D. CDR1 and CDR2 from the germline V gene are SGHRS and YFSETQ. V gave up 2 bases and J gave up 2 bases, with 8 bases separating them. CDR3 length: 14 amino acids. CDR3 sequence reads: CASSLHGGNQPQHF. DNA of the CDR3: TGCGCCAGCAGCTTACACGGAGGCAATCAGCCCCAGCATTTT.

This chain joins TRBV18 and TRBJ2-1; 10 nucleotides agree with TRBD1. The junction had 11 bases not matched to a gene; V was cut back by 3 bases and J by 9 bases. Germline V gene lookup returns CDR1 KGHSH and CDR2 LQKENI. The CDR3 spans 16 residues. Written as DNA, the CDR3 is TGTGCCAGCTCACCCGCGAATCGGGACAGGGGAAGTGAGCAGTTCTTC. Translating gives CASSPANRDRGSEQFF.

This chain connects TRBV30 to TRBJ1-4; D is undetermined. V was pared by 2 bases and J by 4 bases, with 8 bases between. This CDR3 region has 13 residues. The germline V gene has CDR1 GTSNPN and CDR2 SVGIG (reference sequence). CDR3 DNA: TGTGCCTGGAGTTGGGTTGGTAATGAAAAACTGTTTTTT. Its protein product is CAWSWVGNEKLFF.

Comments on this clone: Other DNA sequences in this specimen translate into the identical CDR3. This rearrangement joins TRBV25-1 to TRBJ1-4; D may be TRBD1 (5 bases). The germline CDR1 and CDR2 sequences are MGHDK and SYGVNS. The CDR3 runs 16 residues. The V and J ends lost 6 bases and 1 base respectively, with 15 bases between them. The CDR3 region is CASSDGGTVTNEKLFF. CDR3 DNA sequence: TGTGCCAGCAGCGACGGGGGAACGGTAACTAATGAAAAACTGTTTTTT.

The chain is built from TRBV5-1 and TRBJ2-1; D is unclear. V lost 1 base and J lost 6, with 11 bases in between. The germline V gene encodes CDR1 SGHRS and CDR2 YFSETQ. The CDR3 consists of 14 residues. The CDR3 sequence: CASSLMLAGNEQFF. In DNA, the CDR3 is TGCGCCAGCAGCTTGATGTTAGCCGGCAATGAGCAGTTCTTC.

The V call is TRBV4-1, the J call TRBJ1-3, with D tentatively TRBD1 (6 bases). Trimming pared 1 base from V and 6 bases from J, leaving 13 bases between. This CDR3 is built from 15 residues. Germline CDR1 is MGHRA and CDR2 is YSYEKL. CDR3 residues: CASSQVRGIQNTIYF. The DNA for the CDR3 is TGCGCCAGCAGCCAAGTAAGGGGGATTCAAAACACCATATATTTT.

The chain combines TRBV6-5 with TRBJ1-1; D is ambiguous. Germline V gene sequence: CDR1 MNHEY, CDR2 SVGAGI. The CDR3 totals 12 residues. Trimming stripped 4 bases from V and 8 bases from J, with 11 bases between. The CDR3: CASSLTGREAFF. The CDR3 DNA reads TGTGCCAGCAGTTTGACGGGCAGGGAAGCTTTCTTT.

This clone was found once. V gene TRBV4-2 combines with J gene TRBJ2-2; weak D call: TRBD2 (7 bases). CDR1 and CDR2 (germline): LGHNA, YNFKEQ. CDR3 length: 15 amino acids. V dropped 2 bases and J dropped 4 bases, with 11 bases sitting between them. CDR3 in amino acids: CASSQRGATTGELFF. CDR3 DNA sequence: TGTGCCAGCAGCCAACGGGGGGCCACCACCGGGGAGCTGTTTTTT.

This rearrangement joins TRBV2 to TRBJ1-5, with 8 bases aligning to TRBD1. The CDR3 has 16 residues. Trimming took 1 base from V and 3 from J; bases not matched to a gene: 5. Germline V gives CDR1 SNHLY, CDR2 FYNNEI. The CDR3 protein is CASSEEAGGFNQPQHF. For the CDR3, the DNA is TGTGCCAGCAGTGAAGAGGCAGGGGGCTTCAATCAGCCCCAGCATTTT. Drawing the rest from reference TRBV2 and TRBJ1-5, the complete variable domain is EPEVTQTPSHQVTQMGQEVILRCVPISNHLYFYWYRQILGQKVEFLVSFYNNEISEKSEIFDDQFSVERPDGSNFTLKIRSTKLEDSAMYFCASSEEAGGFNQPQHFGDGTRLSIL.

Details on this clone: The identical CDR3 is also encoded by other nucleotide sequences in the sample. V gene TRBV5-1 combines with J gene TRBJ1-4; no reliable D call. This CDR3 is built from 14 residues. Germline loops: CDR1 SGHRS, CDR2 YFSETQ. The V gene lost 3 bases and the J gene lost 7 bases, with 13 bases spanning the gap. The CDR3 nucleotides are TGCGCCAGCAGCTCCCCGGGTGGAGGTGAAAAACTGTTTTTT. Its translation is CASSSPGGGEKLFF.

The CDR3 region is CASSPSGQLKNIQYF. In DNA form, the CDR3 reads TGTGCCAGCAGCCCCTCAGGACAGCTCAAAAACATTCAGTACTTC. V gene TRBV5-8 combines with J gene TRBJ2-4; D is perhaps TRBD1 (6 bases). The V end lost 4 bases, the J end lost 3 bases, and 14 bases lay between the germline ends. This CDR3 has 15 residues. The germline V gene has CDR1 SGHTS and CDR2 YDEGEE.